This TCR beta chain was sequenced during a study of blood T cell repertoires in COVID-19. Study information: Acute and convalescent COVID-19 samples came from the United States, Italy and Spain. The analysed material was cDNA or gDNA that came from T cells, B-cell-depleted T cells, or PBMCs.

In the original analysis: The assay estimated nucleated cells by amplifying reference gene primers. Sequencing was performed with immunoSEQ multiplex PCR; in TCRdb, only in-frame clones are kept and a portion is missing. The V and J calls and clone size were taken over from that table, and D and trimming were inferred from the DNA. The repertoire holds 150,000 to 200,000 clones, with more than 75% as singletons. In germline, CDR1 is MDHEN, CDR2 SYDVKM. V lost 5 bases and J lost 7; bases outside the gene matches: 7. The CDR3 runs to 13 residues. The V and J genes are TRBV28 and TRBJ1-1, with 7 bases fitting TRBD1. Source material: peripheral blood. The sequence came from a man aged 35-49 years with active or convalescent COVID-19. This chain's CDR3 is CASSQDRVGEAFF. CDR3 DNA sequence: TGTGCCAGCAGTCAAGACAGGGTGGGTGAAGCTTTCTTT.